This section outlines one T cell receptor (beta chain) sequence together with its context. TCRdb re-called the 5' RACE reads with MiXCR, one entry per CDR3 protein. The data show 450,000 to 650,000 distinct CDR3 sequences, with roughly 18% seen just once and around 11% held by the top ten. The sample originates from a study of T-cell memory formation after mild COVID-19. The overall study: Largely donor-specific sequence clusters came from a couple of donors.

The CDR3 is 15 amino acids. Germline CDR1 is LGHDT and CDR2 is YNNKEL (reference sequence). V was cut by 1 base and J by 6 bases, with 16 bases left in between. The source material was PBMCs or a T cell subset sorted from them (not recorded which). The chain employs TRBV3-1 and TRBJ2-7; tentative D call: TRBD2 (6 bases). This receptor was obtained from an adult woman who had mild COVID-19 (a few samples of this study predate the infection). Cell type and time point are not known. The CDR3 DNA reads as TGTGCCAGCAGCCAAGCGGGCGGGGTATTCGTCGAGCAGTACTTC. Translation: CASSQAGGVFVEQYF.